This entry lists 28 T cell receptor beta chains sequenced from one sample in a study of T cell repertoires in aging, cancer and after chemotherapy. Rearranged V-D-J TRB sequences were amplified with a mixed TRB-A/B primer pool. TCRdb re-analysed the multiplex PCR reads in MiXCR, keeping a single row per CDR3 protein. The profile shows about 1,500 distinct CDR3 sequences, under 55% of them singletons. The template was genomic DNA from peripheral blood, not RNA. The sample was blood. The receptors originated from a human donor with a blood cancer.

This clonotype is medium-sized by share. The V gene is TRBV27, the J gene TRBJ1-5, with 7 bases matching TRBD1. The J segment lost 4 bases and the V segment lost 5 bases, leaving 5 bases of the junction unmatched. CDR1 is MNHEY, CDR2 SMNVEV, per germline (reference sequence). This CDR3 is 14 amino acids long. CDR3 DNA: TGTGCCAGCAGTCCCCGGGACAGTAATCAGCCCCAGCATTTT. Its protein product is CASSPRDSNQPQHF.

The V call is TRBV6-6, the J call TRBJ2-2, with 7 bases that match TRBD1. CDR3 size: 14 residues. V was pared by 6 bases and J by 4 bases, with 5 bases of the junction left unmatched. Germline CDR1 is MNHNY and CDR2 is SVGAGI (reference sequence). This chain's CDR3 is CASRPRTGTGELFF. CDR3 bases: TGTGCCAGCAGACCTCGGACAGGCACCGGGGAGCTGTTTTTT.

The rearrangement links TRBV19 to TRBJ2-7; D tentatively reads TRBD1 or TRBD2 (5 bases each). The CDR3 sequence is 16 residues long. The V gene lost 1 base and the J gene lost 1 base, with 14 bases spanning the gap. CDR1 is LNHDA and CDR2 is SQIVND in the germline V gene (reference sequence). The CDR3 region has the DNA TGTGCCAGTAGTATAGGTAGGGACCCAAGATCCTACGAGCAGTACTTC. Translation gives CASSIGRDPRSYEQYF.

A note on this clonotype: At one end the junction does not follow the germline gene, possibly because of a read error. This chain connects TRBV7-6 to TRBJ2-5, with D unclear. Germline CDR1 and CDR2: SGHVS and FNYEAQ. CDR3 length: 13 amino acids. This CDR3 is CASSLAQGQTQYF. In DNA, the CDR3 is TGTGCCAGCAGCTTAGCGCAAGGGCAGACCCAATACTTC.

In this sample, this clonotype is medium-sized (0.01 to 0.1%). The rearrangement joins TRBV28 to TRBJ2-7; unclear D gene. This CDR3 spans 14 amino acids. Deletions cut 7 bases from V and 4 bases from J, with 17 bases between. Per the germline V gene, CDR1 is MDHEN and CDR2 is SYDVKM. CDR3 bases: TGTGCCAGCACCCCCGGTACCGGTAGGTACGAGCAGTACTTC. Amino acid sequence: CASTPGTGRYEQYF.

The chain couples TRBV20-1 to TRBJ2-3; D gene uncertain. Trimming left V 0 bases short and J 6 bases short, with 10 bases between. This CDR3 region has 13 residues. Germline V gene lookup returns CDR1 DFQATT and CDR2 SNEGSKA (reference sequence). The CDR3 coding sequence is TGCAGTGCTAGAGAATACCTCTCCGATACGCAGTATTTT. It is translated as CSAREYLSDTQYF.

The CDR3 DNA reads as TGTGCCAGCAGCCCCGGGACATCAGCCTACGAGCAGTACTTC. It specifies CASSPGTSAYEQYF. The chain links TRBV6-5 to TRBJ2-7, with a weak D call TRBD1 (6 bases). This CDR3 is 14 amino acids long. Per germline, CDR1 MNHEY and CDR2 SVGAGI. V lost 6 bases and J 2 bases, leaving 14 bases between the germline ends.

The rearrangement joins TRBV19 to TRBJ1-4, with TRBD1 matching over 8 bases. The CDR3 spans 16 residues. Losses at the gene ends were 2 bases for V and 7 bases for J; bases not matched to a gene: 9. The germline gives CDR1 LNHDA, CDR2 SQIVND (reference sequence). This CDR3 is CASSITGPGGTEKLFF. Written as DNA, the CDR3 is TGTGCCAGTAGTATAACAGGGCCAGGGGGCACTGAAAAACTGTTTTTT.

The rearrangement joins TRBV6-5 to TRBJ2-3; 10 positions agree with TRBD2. The ends lost 6 bases at V and 4 bases at J; junction bases unmatched: 16. Germline V gene lookup returns CDR1 MNHEY and CDR2 SVGAGI. This CDR3 region has 18 residues. The CDR3 sequence is CASSSRPLAGGAADTQYF. Here the CDR3 DNA reads TGTGCCAGCAGCTCAAGGCCGTTAGCGGGGGGAGCGGCAGATACGCAGTATTTT.

The J gene is TRBJ2-7, the V gene TRBV6-1; 9 nucleotides match TRBD1. The CDR3 is made up of 15 amino acids. Germline V gene lookup returns CDR1 MNHNS and CDR2 SASEGT. V gave up 4 bases and J gave up 5 bases; unmatched junction bases: 9. The DNA of the CDR3 is TGTGCCAGCAGTGTGACCGGGACAGGGCTTCACGAGCAGTACTTC. This gives the protein CASSVTGTGLHEQYF.

This clonotype was seen once. This chain uses TRBV6-1 with TRBJ1-2, with TRBD1 matching over 8 bases. This CDR3 is 14 amino acids long. Germline V gives CDR1 MNHNS, CDR2 SASEGT. With V trimmed by 5 bases and J by 6 bases, 8 bases remained unmatched. The CDR3 DNA follows: TGTGCCAGCAGTTACTCGGCAGGGGGCGATGGCTACACCTTC. It specifies CASSYSAGGDGYTF.

The chain uses TRBV12-3 or TRBV12-4 and TRBJ1-2, with 7 bases identical to TRBD1. V shed 1 base, J shed 4 bases, and the junction held 3 bases outside the gene matches. The CDR3 extends over 14 amino acids. In DNA, the CDR3 is TGTGCCAGCAGTTTAGAGGGGGCAATCTATGGCTACACCTTC. Translation gives CASSLEGAIYGYTF.

In this sample, this clonotype turned up once. The rearrangement joins TRBV6-2 or TRBV6-3 to TRBJ1-2; TRBD1 aligns across 10 bases. Trimming cost V 6 bases and J 6 bases; bases outside gene matches: 1. Germline CDR1 and CDR2: MNHEY and SVGEGT. The CDR3 spans 12 residues. The CDR3: CASRTGGDGYTF. The CDR3 DNA sequence: TGTGCCAGCAGGACAGGGGGCGATGGCTACACCTTC.

By its share, this clonotype is medium-sized (0.01 to 0.1%). The rearrangement uses TRBV5-4 and TRBJ1-4; 9 bases are a match to TRBD1. CDR1 and CDR2 from the germline V gene are SGHNT and YYREEE (reference sequence). The CDR3 extends over 14 amino acids. J was trimmed by 8 bases and V by 2 bases; bases with no gene match: 4. Here the CDR3 reads CASSLQGAEEKLFF. CDR3 sequence (DNA): TGTGCCAGCAGCTTACAGGGGGCTGAGGAAAAACTGTTTTTT.

This clonotype is judged large. The CDR3 here is CASSLVRAGAGELFF. The CDR3, as DNA: TGTGCCAGCAGCTTGGTCCGTGCTGGGGCCGGGGAGCTGTTTTTT. This chain links TRBV5-6 with TRBJ2-2; D not resolved. This CDR3 contains 15 residues. The germline V and J ends were trimmed by 0 bases and 6 bases, with 12 bases remaining between them. CDR1 SGHDT and CDR2 YYEEEE come from the germline V gene.

The chain is built from TRBV7-6 and TRBJ1-1; D is ambiguous. V was shortened by 3 bases and J by 1 base, with 6 bases between the two germline ends. The CDR3 sequence is 13 residues long. Germline loops: CDR1 SGHVS, CDR2 FNYEAQ. CDR3 amino acids: CASSLSRNTEAFF. CDR3 DNA: TGTGCCAGCAGCTTGAGCAGGAACACTGAAGCTTTCTTT.

This chain connects TRBV11-2 to TRBJ2-7, with no clear D. The CDR3 length is 11 residues. V gave up 2 bases and J gave up 5 bases, with 4 bases separating them. Germline CDR1 reads SGHAT; CDR2 reads FQNNGV. This CDR3 reads CASSLIDEQYF. DNA for the CDR3: TGTGCCAGCAGCTTAATCGACGAGCAGTACTTC.

The genes are TRBV6-5 and TRBJ2-2; TRBD1 agrees at 9 bases. Germline CDR1 is MNHEY and CDR2 is SVGAGI. Trimming at V came to 4 bases and at J to 3 bases, leaving 12 bases not matched to a gene. The CDR3 is made up of 18 amino acids. The CDR3 DNA is TGTGCCAGCAGTTCGGGGACAGGGATACTGCGCGACACCGGGGAGCTGTTTTTT. Translation gives CASSSGTGILRDTGELFF.

The chain uses TRBV30 and TRBJ1-2; a possible D gene is TRBD1 (5 bases). The CDR3 extends over 13 amino acids. Trimming stripped 7 bases from V and 4 bases from J, with 16 bases between. The germline CDR1 and CDR2 sequences are GTSNPN and SVGIG (reference sequence). The CDR3 nucleotides are TGTGCCTTGGACAAAATCGAGGGCTATGGCTACACCTTC. Translation: CALDKIEGYGYTF.

Relative to its sample, this clonotype is large. This chain uses TRBV27 with TRBJ2-5; 10 bases agree with TRBD1. The CDR3 spans 16 residues. Germline V gene sequence: CDR1 MNHEY, CDR2 SMNVEV (reference sequence). V lost 0 bases and J lost 5; bases outside the gene matches: 6. CDR3 sequence (DNA): TGTGCCAGCAGTTTATCAAGACAGGGGGCCGGTGAGACCCAGTACTTC. It is translated as CASSLSRQGAGETQYF.

The V and J genes are TRBV12-3 or TRBV12-4 and TRBJ2-7, with TRBD1 identical over 8 bases. Trimming cost V 6 bases and J 1 base; bases outside gene matches: 2. The CDR3 length is 13 residues. This CDR3 is CASRRDRSYEQYF. CDR3 sequence (DNA): TGTGCCAGCAGAAGGGACAGGTCCTACGAGCAGTACTTC.

This chain connects TRBV20-1 to TRBJ2-7; D unclear. This CDR3 spans 12 amino acids. With 5 bases removed from V and 0 bases from J, the gap between germline ends came to 8 bases. The germline CDR1 and CDR2 sequences are DFQATT and SNEGSKA (reference sequence). The CDR3 loop reads CSAATASYEQYF. The CDR3 region has the DNA TGCAGTGCTGCAACAGCCTCCTACGAGCAGTACTTC.

This clonotype is medium-sized by share. V usage is TRBV7-2 and J usage is TRBJ2-4, with D unclear. CDR1 is SGHTA and CDR2 is FQGNSA in the germline V gene. V was shortened by 5 bases and J by 5 bases, with 13 bases between the two germline ends. This CDR3 has 14 residues. CDR3 in DNA: TGTGCCAGCAGCAGAATCGGGCCCGAAAACATTCAGTACTTC. Amino acid sequence: CASSRIGPENIQYF.

V usage is TRBV24-1 and J usage is TRBJ2-1; 11 bases match TRBD2. The length of the CDR3 is 16 residues. The germline gives CDR1 KGHDR, CDR2 SFDVKD. V dropped 3 bases and J dropped 4; count of bases not matched to a gene: 4. The CDR3 sequence is CATSDKTSGVYNEQFF. CDR3 sequence (DNA): TGTGCCACCAGTGATAAGACTAGCGGGGTATACAATGAGCAGTTCTTC.

In its sample, this clonotype is large. The chain is built from TRBV19 and TRBJ1-2, with D uncertain. The CDR3 spans 14 residues. Germline V gives CDR1 LNHDA, CDR2 SQIVND (reference sequence). V was shortened by 3 bases and J by 8 bases, with 16 bases between the two germline ends. The CDR3 DNA reads as TGTGCCAGTAGTATTGGGCACCTAGGACCAGGCTACACCTTC. It specifies CASSIGHLGPGYTF.

Within the sample, this clonotype is medium-sized. J is TRBJ1-1 and V is TRBV20-1; TRBD1 is a possible D gene (5 bases). Germline lookup yields CDR1 DFQATT and CDR2 SNEGSKA (reference sequence). Deletions cut 0 bases from V and 4 bases from J, with 15 bases between. The CDR3 extends over 15 amino acids. The CDR3 is CSARDKGVARTEAFF. DNA for the CDR3: TGCAGTGCTAGAGATAAAGGGGTGGCGCGCACTGAAGCTTTCTTT.

The chain recombines TRBV30 with TRBJ2-7; D not certain. The V end lost 3 bases, the J end lost 3 bases, and 15 bases lay between the germline ends. The length of the CDR3 is 14 residues. Germline V gene data show CDR1 as GTSNPN and CDR2 as SVGIG (reference sequence). CDR3: CAWRGNEKFYEQYF. CDR3 nucleotide sequence: TGTGCCTGGAGGGGTAACGAGAAGTTCTACGAGCAGTACTTC.

J is TRBJ1-2 and V is TRBV6-5; possible D gene TRBD1, 6 bases. Trimming pared 2 bases from V and 7 bases from J, leaving 17 bases between. Germline V gene data show CDR1 as MNHEY and CDR2 as SVGAGI. This CDR3 region has 15 residues. CDR3 in amino acids: CASSYGDTFGAGYTF. For the CDR3, the DNA is TGTGCCAGCAGTTACGGGGACACGTTCGGGGCTGGCTACACCTTC.